This TCR beta chain appears in the sequencing data of a study of T cell responses to AZD1222 COVID-19 vaccine. The CDR3 contains 13 residues. The V and J ends lost 5 bases and 0 bases respectively, with 7 bases between them. Per germline, CDR1 MNHEY and CDR2 SVGAGI. Whole-study findings and limits: Most donors were white British and more were female, and clonal diversity was possibly underestimated. Among AZD1222 vaccinees, only five to seven were seropositive at baseline. The study found Spike-specific TCR breadth and depth rose after two AZD1222 doses.

To note about this clone: The antigen remains unidentified.

The method was immunoSEQ multiplex PCR; TCRdb's version includes in-frame clones alone and lacks a portion of them. The sample gives around 150,000 clones, 80% to 95% of which show up once; about 4% is in the top ten. The source of this sequence is an adult who received the AZD1222 COVID-19 vaccine. The sample here was peripheral blood, taken 28 days after the second AZD1222 dose. J is TRBJ1-1 and V is TRBV6-5; D is ambiguous. CDR3 in amino acids: CASSRSMNTEAFF. The CDR3, as DNA: TGTGCCAGCAGTCGGAGTATGAACACTGAAGCTTTCTTT.